The entry below describes one TCR beta chain. TCRdb keeps only in-frame clones here, not all; method: immunoSEQ multiplex PCR. The sample contains roughly 9,000 clones, roughly 86% of which appear only once. This sample is part of a study of T cells in localized non-small cell lung cancer. CDR1 is LNHDA, CDR2 SQIVND, per germline (reference sequence). V was cut by 7 bases and J by 1 base, with 8 bases left in between. CDR3 size: 13 residues. The chain combines TRBV19 with TRBJ1-3; D not certain. This receptor was identified in a female donor older than 55 with stage II squamous cell lung carcinoma. The sample consisted of peripheral blood, taken before any cancer treatment. CDR3 DNA sequence: TGTGCCAGTAACAGTCAATCTGGAAACACCATATATTTT. Encoded protein: CASNSQSGNTIYF.